Below are 19 T cell receptor beta chains sequenced from a single sample in a study of cytomegalovirus exposure and HLA in healthy donors (TCRdb year 2017). Library method: the immunoSEQ multiplex PCR assay. The multiplex PCR relied on a mix of 60 forward primers for TCR Vbeta segments and 13 reverse primers for TCR Jbeta segments. TCRdb carries this immuneACCESS record with in-frame sequences only. Its versions omit some clonotypes, under half of them owing to an unresolved V gene in the studies checked, with the rest unexplained. This sample holds roughly 90,000 clones; 80% to 90% were observed only once. Jointly, the top ten make up 2.3% of the sample. Sequencing used PBMCs. The receptors shown here come from a man younger than 30 in good health and CMV-seronegative.

The V and J genes are TRBV7-2 and TRBJ2-7, with TRBD2 matching over 10 bases. The junction had 10 bases not matched to a gene; V was cut back by 5 bases and J by 9 bases. There are 14 residues in the CDR3. The germline gives CDR1 SGHTA, CDR2 FQGNSA. This CDR3 is CASSVNPSGSRQYF. In DNA, the CDR3 is TGTGCCAGCAGCGTAAATCCTAGCGGGAGCCGGCAGTACTTC.

As concerns this clone: The germline gene is not matched at one end of the junction; a read error may be the cause. V is TRBV20-1 and J is TRBJ1-2; D is perhaps TRBD1 (5 bases). Germline values: CDR1 DFQATT, CDR2 SNEGSKA (reference sequence). The CDR3 spans 10 residues. The CDR3 DNA follows: TGCAGTGCTAGCGGGGGGGGTGTACCCTTC. Protein: CSASGGGVPF.

This chain joins TRBV28 and TRBJ1-4; 8 nucleotides match TRBD1. The CDR3 length is 18 residues. After removal of 4 bases from V and 7 bases from J, the junction contained 17 bases not matched to a gene. Germline CDR1 and CDR2: MDHEN and SYDVKM. CDR3 sequence: CASSSYGTGSPLGEKLFF. The CDR3 bases are TGTGCCAGCAGTTCATACGGGACAGGATCACCTCTGGGTGAAAAACTGTTTTTT.

The gene calls are TRBV5-1 and TRBJ2-1; TRBD2 matches at 13 bases. The CDR3 length is 18 residues. Trimming removed 4 bases from V and 5 bases from J; junction bases left unmatched: 12. The germline V gene has CDR1 SGHRS and CDR2 YFSETQ. For the CDR3, the DNA is TGCGCCAGCAGCCTTGGACTAGCGGGAGCGGGACGGGACAATGAGCAGTTCTTC. Encoded protein: CASSLGLAGAGRDNEQFF.

CDR3 loop: CASSRQGNTEAFF. In DNA form, the CDR3 reads TGTGCCAGTAGTAGACAGGGGAACACTGAAGCTTTCTTT. This chain joins TRBV19 and TRBJ1-1; 7 nucleotides agree with TRBD1. V lost 4 bases to trimming and J lost 1 base; unmatched junction nucleotides: 0. The CDR3 runs to 13 residues. Looked up from germline, CDR1 is LNHDA and CDR2 is SQIVND (reference sequence).

The chain is built from TRBV7-2 and TRBJ2-7, with 7 bases aligning to TRBD1. This CDR3 contains 15 residues. Germline lookup yields CDR1 SGHTA and CDR2 FQGNSA. V shed 3 bases and J 0 bases; nucleotides not matched to a gene: 5. The CDR3 DNA follows: TGTGCCAGCAGCTTCGGGACAGTGGACTCCTACGAGCAGTACTTC. Protein: CASSFGTVDSYEQYF.

The chain combines TRBV6-1 with TRBJ2-1; 7 bases align to TRBD1. Germline V CDR1 and CDR2: MNHNS, SASEGT. With V trimmed by 4 bases and J by 1 base, 4 bases remained unmatched. The CDR3 consists of 15 residues. CDR3 protein: CASSAGGQSYNEQFF. CDR3 in DNA: TGTGCCAGCAGTGCAGGGGGACAGTCCTACAATGAGCAGTTCTTC.

This clone appeared a single time. V is TRBV11-2 and J is TRBJ2-1, with TRBD2 matching 7 bases. CDR3 size: 16 residues. The trim removed 1 base at V and 4 bases at J, leaving 7 bases unmatched. CDR1 is SGHAT and CDR2 is FQNNGV in the germline V gene. The CDR3 DNA follows: TGTGCCAGCAGCTTAGTCGTGGGAGGGAGATACAATGAGCAGTTCTTC. It translates to CASSLVVGGRYNEQFF.

The chain combines TRBV27 with TRBJ2-1; D uncertain. Germline values: CDR1 MNHEY, CDR2 SMNVEV (reference sequence). This CDR3 contains 13 residues. Trimming removed 2 bases at V and 4 bases at J, with 6 bases between. The CDR3 DNA follows: TGTGCCAGCAGTTTAGGGCGTTACAATGAGCAGTTCTTC. Protein: CASSLGRYNEQFF.

This rearrangement joins TRBV10-3 to TRBJ2-7, with D perhaps matching TRBD1 (5 bases). The CDR3 length is 14 residues. The V gene's germline CDR1 is ENHRY and CDR2 SYGVKD. V lost 3 bases, J lost 6 bases, and 15 bases lay in between. CDR3 nucleotide sequence: TGTGCCATCAGTGATCAGACAGAAGCACCCGAGCAGTACTTC. As protein: CAISDQTEAPEQYF.

The rearrangement joins TRBV29-1 to TRBJ2-7; 7 bases are a match to TRBD1. Germline V lookup: CDR1 SQVTM, CDR2 ANQGSEA. V shed 5 bases, J shed 3 bases, and the junction held 10 bases outside the gene matches. This CDR3 has 14 residues. The CDR3 DNA reads TGCAGCGTTCTCCCCGGGACAGCCCACTACGAGCAGTACTTC. Translated: CSVLPGTAHYEQYF.

The gene calls are TRBV7-8 and TRBJ2-5, with no clear D. Near its end, the DNA agrees better with TRBJ2-7, so the J call may be wrong. The CDR3 totals 14 residues. Germline loops: CDR1 SGHVS, CDR2 FQNEAQ. The DNA of the CDR3 is TGTGCCAGCAGCTTAGGACTCTCAGTTTACGAGCAGTACTTC. Amino acid sequence: CASSLGLSVYEQYF.

The J gene is TRBJ2-1, the V gene TRBV4-2; 9 bases match TRBD2. The CDR3 runs 16 residues. The germline gives CDR1 LGHNA, CDR2 YNFKEQ. Trimming cost V 0 bases and J 4 bases; bases outside gene matches: 4. The CDR3 sequence: CASSQDAGGKYNEQFF. As DNA, the CDR3 is TGTGCCAGCAGCCAAGATGCGGGAGGGAAATACAATGAGCAGTTCTTC.

This chain uses TRBV27 with TRBJ2-7; tentatively, D is TRBD2 (6 bases). The CDR3 consists of 15 residues. With 5 bases removed from V and 2 bases from J, the gap between germline ends came to 16 bases. Germline-derived CDR1 and CDR2 are MNHEY and SMNVEV (reference sequence). In nucleotides, the CDR3 is TGTGCCAGCAGTCACTCTAGCGTGGGCACCTACGAGCAGTACTTC. It is translated as CASSHSSVGTYEQYF.

The J gene is TRBJ1-5, the V gene TRBV2; unclear D gene. The V gene's germline CDR1 is SNHLY and CDR2 FYNNEI. The CDR3 contains 17 residues. With 5 bases removed from V and 0 bases from J, the gap between germline ends came to 17 bases. CDR3 region: CASSHTTYRYSNQPQHF. The CDR3 DNA reads as TGTGCCAGCAGTCACACCACGTACAGATATAGCAATCAGCCCCAGCATTTT. The whole variable domain, filled in from reference TRBV2 and TRBJ1-5, reads EPEVTQTPSHQVTQMGQEVILRCVPISNHLYFYWYRQILGQKVEFLVSFYNNEISEKSEIFDDQFSVERPDGSNFTLKIRSTKLEDSAMYFCASSHTTYRYSNQPQHFGDGTRLSIL.

In DNA, the CDR3 is TGTGCCAGCAGCCTCATCGGAGCGCACAATCACTACGAGCAGTACTTC. It is translated as CASSLIGAHNHYEQYF. The chain uses TRBV28 and TRBJ2-7; D unclear. Germline-derived CDR1 and CDR2 are MDHEN and SYDVKM. The germline V and J ends were trimmed by 6 bases and 3 bases, with 21 bases remaining between them. The length of the CDR3 is 16 residues.

This chain joins TRBV30 and TRBJ1-1; possible D gene TRBD1, 5 bases. Germline loops: CDR1 GTSNPN, CDR2 SVGIG (reference sequence). The CDR3 loop spans 12 amino acids. Trimming removed 0 bases at V and 8 bases at J, with 10 bases between. CDR3 amino acids: CAWSVRREEAFF. The CDR3 nucleotides are TGTGCCTGGAGTGTACGCAGGGAAGAAGCTTTCTTT.

A few counts support this clone. This chain links TRBV7-3 with TRBJ2-1; TRBD2 might be the D (5 bases). The CDR3 totals 17 residues. CDR1 is SGHTA and CDR2 is FQGTGA in the germline V gene. Trimming stripped 5 bases from V and 5 bases from J, with 22 bases between. The CDR3: CASSPPGVEGSHNEQFF. The CDR3 DNA sequence: TGTGCCAGCAGCCCGCCAGGCGTAGAGGGTTCACACAATGAGCAGTTCTTC.

V gene TRBV5-6 combines with J gene TRBJ1-1; the D gene is possibly TRBD1 (5 bases). The V gene's germline CDR1 is SGHDT and CDR2 YYEEEE. V was shortened by 6 bases and J by 4 bases, with 19 bases between the two germline ends. The CDR3 sequence is 15 residues long. The CDR3 sequence: CASTGDGGLTTEAFF. CDR3 nucleotides: TGTGCCAGCACCGGGGACGGGGGTTTGACCACTGAAGCTTTCTTT. Full variable domain (rest looked up from reference TRBV5-6 and TRBJ1-1): DAGVTQSPTHLIKTRGQQVTLRCSPKSGHDTVSWYQQALGQGPQFIFQYYEEEERQRGNFPDRFSGHQFPNYSSELNVNALLLGDSALYLCASTGDGGLTTEAFFGQGTRLTVV.